This T cell receptor (beta chain) was identified in a study of blood T cell repertoires in COVID-19. This CDR3 has 16 residues. V was pared by 4 bases and J by 1 base, with 10 bases of the junction left unmatched. Germline-derived CDR1 and CDR2 are SGHNT and YYREEE (reference sequence). Measured with immunoSEQ multiplex PCR; TCRdb has only the in-frame clones, and not every one. Altogether about 410,000 clones are present, about nine tenths being singletons, with the ten largest covering 1.4% to 1.5%. This clonotype originated in a young woman with active or convalescent COVID-19. J is TRBJ2-7 and V is TRBV5-4, with 8 bases matching TRBD2. Sample: peripheral blood. The CDR3 is CASSQGNGGASYEQYF. The CDR3 DNA reads TGTGCCAGCAGCCAGGGAAACGGGGGGGCGTCCTACGAGCAGTACTTC.